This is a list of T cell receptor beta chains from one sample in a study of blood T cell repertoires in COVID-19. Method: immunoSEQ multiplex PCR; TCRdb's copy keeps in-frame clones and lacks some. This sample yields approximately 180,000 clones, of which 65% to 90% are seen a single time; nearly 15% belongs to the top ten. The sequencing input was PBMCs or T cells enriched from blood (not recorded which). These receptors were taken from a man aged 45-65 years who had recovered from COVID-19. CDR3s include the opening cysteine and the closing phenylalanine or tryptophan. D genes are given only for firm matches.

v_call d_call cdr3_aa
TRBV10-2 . CASSGGDGSIYGYTF
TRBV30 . CAWSNSQGPQHF
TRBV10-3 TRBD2 CAIRAGGRATGELFF
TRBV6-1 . CASSEVGGVKNIQYF
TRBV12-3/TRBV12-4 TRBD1 CASTGQIGEKLFF
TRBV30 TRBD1 CAWRRDRTFRQYF
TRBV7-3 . CASSLSWGSTDTQYF
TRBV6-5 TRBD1 CASSHRDRDGYTF
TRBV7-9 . CASSRTVSYEQYF
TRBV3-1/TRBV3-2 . CASSQNSGPQHF
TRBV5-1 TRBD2 CASSQQALGLAGYNEQFF
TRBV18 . CASSPSGSYEQYF
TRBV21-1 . CASSRGVRQGNYGYTF
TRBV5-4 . CASSLAQGLGTEAFF
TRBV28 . CASSARAGTTDTQYF
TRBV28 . CASQTGSSTDTQYF
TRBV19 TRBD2 CASSTGLALGDTQYF
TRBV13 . CASSYRTENTEAFF
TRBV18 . CASSRGQVNTEAFF
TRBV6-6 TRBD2 CASSTTATSGGAMGTDTQYF
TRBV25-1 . CASRGGYNEQFF
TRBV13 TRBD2 CASSLLAGGPTDTQYF
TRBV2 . CASSDRGETQYF
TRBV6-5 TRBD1 CASSYEGGSPLHF
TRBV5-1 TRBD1 CASSLRTGPGTEAFF
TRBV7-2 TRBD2 CASSLAGGLAGHNEQFF
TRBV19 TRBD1 CASSKDRSQTEAFF
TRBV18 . CASSPGEETQYF
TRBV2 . CASSEAQLGDEQFF
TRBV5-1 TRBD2 CASSLGIASGGQETQYF
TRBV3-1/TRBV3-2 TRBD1 CASSREGQGRGQPQHF
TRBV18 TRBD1 CASSLYRGNTEAFF
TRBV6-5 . CASNNRDNSPLHF
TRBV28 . CASSLPSTQQETQYF
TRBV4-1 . CASSQEGYLEQFF
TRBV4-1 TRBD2 CASSQAAGTSHTGELFF
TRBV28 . CASRTEDLRGEKLFF
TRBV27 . CASSPYDWFATNEKLFF
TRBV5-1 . CASSLRTVNTEAFF
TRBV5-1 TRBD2 CASSPGMMAGGSYNEQFF
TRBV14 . CASSRPGAAGGGGGYTF
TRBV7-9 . CASSSWGGQREADTQYF
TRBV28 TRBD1 CASRGTGGQGRSYYGYTF
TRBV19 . CASSIGHTGTYEQYF
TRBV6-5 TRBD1 CASSLRGPETQYF
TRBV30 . CAWSVRSDRDEQFF